These 25 T cell receptor beta chains were all obtained from the same sample, sequenced in a study of shared T cell receptors in the human thymus. Assay used: immunoSEQ multiplex PCR; TCRdb lists only in-frame clones, some missing. Of almost 550,000 clones listed, about 84% are singletons. These data were also reused for a study on human thymus T cells.

The sample consisted of thymocytes. The receptors stem from a boy in the first two years of life with a congenital heart defect.

This chain connects TRBV5-1 to TRBJ2-2; D not resolved. Germline assignment: CDR1 SGHRS and CDR2 YFSETQ. V was trimmed by 0 bases and J by 4 bases, leaving 7 bases between them. The CDR3 extends over 14 amino acids. The CDR3 DNA reads TGCGCCAGCAGCTTGGCCCCCAGCACCGGGGAGCTGTTTTTT. It translates to CASSLAPSTGELFF.

This chain connects TRBV12-5 to TRBJ2-7, with TRBD1 matching over 12 bases. CDR3 length: 16 amino acids. Germline assignment: CDR1 LGHNT and CDR2 FRNRAP. Germline trimming cut 3 bases from V and 2 bases from J; bases unmatched to any gene: 5. The CDR3 DNA sequence: TGTGCTAGTGGTTTCCTCCGGGACAGGGGGCCCTACGAGCAGTACTTC. It translates to CASGFLRDRGPYEQYF. Complete variable domain (other parts from reference TRBV12-5 and TRBJ2-7): DARVTQTPRHKVTEMGQEVTMRCQPILGHNTVFWYRQTMMQGLELLAYFRNRAPLDDSGMPKDRFSAEMPDATLATLKIQPSEPRDSAVYFCASGFLRDRGPYEQYFGPGTRLTVT.

V gene TRBV7-2 combines with J gene TRBJ2-7; possible D gene TRBD2, 6 bases. CDR1 and CDR2 (germline): SGHTA, FQGNSA. V lost 4 bases to trimming and J lost 2 bases, with 18 bases between them. The CDR3 is 16 amino acids. The CDR3 loop is CASSSTAGERAYEQYF. In DNA, the CDR3 is TGTGCCAGCAGCTCAACCGCGGGTGAGCGGGCCTACGAGCAGTACTTC.

V and J are TRBV11-2 and TRBJ2-7; 8 nucleotides agree with TRBD2. The germline CDR1 and CDR2 sequences are SGHAT and FQNNGV. This CDR3 region has 12 residues. With 5 bases clipped from V and 6 bases from J, the junction kept 3 bases outside the gene matches. CDR3 protein: CASSPGGVEQYF. DNA of the CDR3: TGTGCCAGCAGCCCCGGGGGGGTCGAGCAGTACTTC.

The rearrangement uses TRBV12-5 and TRBJ2-5; weak D call: TRBD2 (5 bases). Trimming left V 7 bases short and J 2 bases short, with 8 bases between. From germline, CDR1 is LGHNT and CDR2 FRNRAP. The CDR3 length is 12 residues. The chain's CDR3 is CASVGDQETQYF. The DNA for the CDR3 is TGTGCTAGTGTCGGGGATCAAGAGACCCAGTACTTC.

The chain uses TRBV29-1 and TRBJ2-3; unclear D gene. Germline V CDR1 and CDR2: SQVTM, ANQGSEA. Trimming took off 1 base at V and 0 bases at J, with 14 bases between the two ends. The CDR3 totals 16 residues. CDR3 sequence (DNA): TGCAGCGTTGAAGTGTGTCTAGAGCCTAGCACAGATACGCAGTATTTT. This gives the protein CSVEVCLEPSTDTQYF.

The V gene is TRBV19, the J gene TRBJ2-5, with 8 bases that match TRBD2. This CDR3 contains 15 residues. V lost 4 bases and J lost 4; bases outside the gene matches: 8. CDR1 and CDR2 (germline): LNHDA, SQIVND (reference sequence). CDR3 protein: CASSKRERSRETQYF. CDR3 DNA sequence: TGTGCCAGTAGTAAGCGGGAGCGGAGTCGAGAGACCCAGTACTTC.

This chain uses TRBV5-4 with TRBJ2-1; D is ambiguous. Trimming cost V 1 base and J 5 bases, with 22 bases left between them. The CDR3 has 18 amino acids. Germline loops: CDR1 SGHNT, CDR2 YYREEE (reference sequence). This CDR3 reads CASSLRDLRLSTDNEQFF. DNA for the CDR3: TGTGCCAGCAGCTTGCGAGACCTCCGACTCTCAACCGACAATGAGCAGTTCTTC. Full variable domain (missing parts from reference TRBV5-4 and TRBJ2-1): ETGVTQSPTHLIKTRGQQVTLRCSSQSGHNTVSWYQQALGQGPQFIFQYYREEENGRGNFPPRFSGLQFPNYSSELNVNALELDDSALYLCASSLRDLRLSTDNEQFFGPGTRLTVL.

This rearrangement joins TRBV7-9 to TRBJ2-7; maybe TRBD1 (5 bases). CDR3 size: 13 residues. V dropped 4 bases and J dropped 0 bases, with 7 bases sitting between them. The germline V gene has CDR1 SEHNR and CDR2 FQNEAQ (reference sequence). CDR3 DNA: TGTGCCAGCAGCTCAGGGAACTCCTACGAGCAGTACTTC. This codes for CASSSGNSYEQYF.

CDR3 in DNA: TGTGCCAGTAGTATGAGCGGGAGGGCTAGCACAGATACGCAGTATTTT. Its translation is CASSMSGRASTDTQYF. This chain joins TRBV19 and TRBJ2-3, with TRBD2 matching 10 bases. J gave up 0 bases and V 3 bases, and 3 bases lay outside the gene matches. The CDR3 covers 16 residues. Germline CDR1 LNHDA, CDR2 SQIVND (reference sequence).

This clone occurred a few times. The chain is built from TRBV29-1 and TRBJ2-2; 8 positions match TRBD1. CDR1 is SQVTM and CDR2 is ANQGSEA in the germline V gene. After removal of 6 bases from V and 6 bases from J, the junction contained 3 bases not matched to a gene. This CDR3 comprises 12 residues. The CDR3 loop reads CSVRTGPGELFF. The CDR3 DNA sequence: TGCAGCGTCCGGACAGGGCCCGGGGAGCTGTTTTTT.

The chain carries TRBV6-1 and TRBJ2-1; 9 bases agree with TRBD2. From germline, CDR1 is MNHNS and CDR2 SASEGT. This CDR3 is 17 amino acids long. V lost 4 bases, J lost 0 bases, and 7 bases stayed unmatched. The DNA for the CDR3 is TGTGCCAGCAGTGTTGCGGGAGGGAACCTCTCCTACAATGAGCAGTTCTTC. Amino acid sequence: CASSVAGGNLSYNEQFF.

This clone came up once. V is TRBV2 and J is TRBJ1-5; the match to TRBD1 covers 7 bases. Germline V CDR1 and CDR2: SNHLY, FYNNEI. J lost 7 bases, V lost 8 bases, and 11 bases had no gene match. CDR3 length equals 14 residues. The CDR3 nucleotides read TGTGCCAGCGAGGACAGGAATCAAGGGCAGCCCCAGCATTTT. The encoded protein is CASEDRNQGQPQHF.

This chain connects TRBV28 to TRBJ2-5, with 7 bases lining up with TRBD2. The end of the DNA is better explained by TRBJ2-7, so the J call may be wrong. CDR3 size: 13 residues. Germline loops: CDR1 MDHEN, CDR2 SYDVKM. For the CDR3, the DNA is TGTGCCAGCAGTTTGGCGGGGGACTACGAGCAGTACTTC. It is translated as CASSLAGDYEQYF.

The chain carries TRBV7-2 and TRBJ2-7, with no clear D. The germline gives CDR1 SGHTA, CDR2 FQGNSA. CDR3 size: 12 residues. The ends were cut back, 3 bases at V and 2 bases at J, with 5 bases in the middle. CDR3 DNA: TGTGCCAGCAGCTTCAGCGCCTACGAGCAGTACTTC. It specifies CASSFSAYEQYF.

This clone was seen just once. Other DNA sequences in the same sample also yield this CDR3. This chain uses TRBV6-5 with TRBJ1-1; TRBD1 agrees at 10 bases. CDR3 size: 14 residues. The germline gives CDR1 MNHEY, CDR2 SVGAGI. The trim removed 9 bases at V and 3 bases at J, leaving 7 bases unmatched. The CDR3 bases are TGTGCCAGTAGGGACGGGACAGGGGACACTGAAGCTTTCTTT. Translated: CASRDGTGDTEAFF.

The V gene is TRBV27, the J gene TRBJ2-7; 15 nucleotides agree with TRBD2. Germline lookup yields CDR1 MNHEY and CDR2 SMNVEV (reference sequence). J gave up 6 bases and V 4 bases, and 7 bases lay outside the gene matches. This CDR3 has 16 amino acids. This CDR3 reads CASSSPGTSGRSEQYF. The CDR3 DNA follows: TGTGCCAGCAGTTCCCCGGGGACTAGCGGGAGGTCCGAGCAGTACTTC.

The chain links TRBV10-1 to TRBJ2-7; 8 bases are shared with TRBD2. Trimming removed 3 bases from V and 2 bases from J; junction bases left unmatched: 9. In germline, CDR1 is WNHNN, CDR2 SYGVQD (reference sequence). The CDR3 is 16 amino acids. The CDR3 region has the DNA TGCGCCAGCAGTGACTTGGTTCGGGGGGGGACCTACGAGCAGTACTTC. Translating it yields CASSDLVRGGTYEQYF.

V usage is TRBV27 and J usage is TRBJ1-2; D unclear. CDR1 MNHEY and CDR2 SMNVEV come from the germline V gene (reference sequence). Trimming pared 8 bases from V and 0 bases from J, leaving 7 bases between. The CDR3 is 12 residues long. CDR3 DNA sequence: TGTGCCAGCGGCCCTCCTAACTATGGCTACACCTTC. Translated, it gives CASGPPNYGYTF.

The chain employs TRBV4-1 and TRBJ1-1; D is uncertain. There are 14 residues in the CDR3. Germline CDR1 is MGHRA and CDR2 is YSYEKL. Trimming removed 3 bases at V and 2 bases at J, with 10 bases between. The CDR3: CASSQYSPNTEAFF. The CDR3 DNA reads TGCGCCAGCAGCCAGTACAGTCCAAACACTGAAGCTTTCTTT.

This chain uses TRBV7-2 with TRBJ2-5; possible D gene TRBD1, 5 bases. Trimming pared 7 bases from V and 3 bases from J, leaving 24 bases between. The germline CDR1 and CDR2 sequences are SGHTA and FQGNSA. The CDR3 is 17 amino acids. Written as DNA, the CDR3 is TGTGCCAGCACCCCGAACGTTGGCAGGGAAAAGGAAGAGACCCAGTACTTC. The encoded protein is CASTPNVGREKEETQYF.

The chain uses TRBV28 and TRBJ2-7, with TRBD2 as a possible D gene (7 bases). Germline values: CDR1 MDHEN, CDR2 SYDVKM. V was shortened by 3 bases and J by 0 bases, with 21 bases between the two germline ends. CDR3 length: 18 residues. In nucleotides, the CDR3 is TGTGCCAGCAGTTTGGGGGCTAGCGGTGGCCTCAGCTCCTACGAGCAGTACTTC. It codes for CASSLGASGGLSSYEQYF.

The chain has TRBV28 and TRBJ1-5; possible D gene TRBD1, 6 bases. The germline gives CDR1 MDHEN, CDR2 SYDVKM. The CDR3 is 13 amino acids. V lost 3 bases and J lost 10, with 13 bases in between. The CDR3 protein is CASSLDRSRPQHF. The CDR3 DNA reads as TGTGCCAGCAGTTTGGACAGATCGCGACCCCAGCATTTT.

The rearrangement joins TRBV19 to TRBJ1-1; D perhaps matches TRBD1 (5 bases). Germline V gene lookup returns CDR1 LNHDA and CDR2 SQIVND (reference sequence). V was shortened by 5 bases and J by 0 bases, with 7 bases between the two germline ends. This CDR3 has 13 residues. CDR3 amino acids: CASSAGLNTEAFF. The CDR3, as DNA: TGTGCCAGTAGTGCGGGACTGAACACTGAAGCTTTCTTT. The full variable domain, completed using reference TRBV19 and TRBJ1-1, is DGGITQSPKYLFRKEGQNVTLSCEQNLNHDAMYWYRQDPGQGLRLIYYSQIVNDFQKGDIAEGYSVSREKKESFPLTVTSAQKNPTAFYLCASSAGLNTEAFFGQGTRLTVV.

The chain has TRBV4-3 and TRBJ1-2; 10 bases match TRBD1. Per the germline V gene, CDR1 is LGHNA and CDR2 is YSLEER. V gave up 3 bases and J gave up 8 bases; unmatched junction bases: 6. CDR3 length: 14 residues. The CDR3 region has the DNA TGCGCCAGCAGCCAGACCCGGGACAGGGGAGGCTACACCTTC. Encoded protein: CASSQTRDRGGYTF.